This entry concerns a single TCR beta chain. This sample was taken from a study of Ad26.COV2.S vaccination and SARS-CoV-2 variants. Specified treatment: some 20 received Ad26.COV2.S at low or high dose, single or two shots; 5 received placebo; per-sample allocation not given. Samples came from day 63 after the first vaccine or placebo injection. Data came from immunoSEQ multiplex PCR; TCRdb stores just in-frame clones and leaves some out. The sample has about 350,000 clones, around 88% seen once; the top ten hold roughly 10%. The TCR sequence derives from a person aged 18-60 years who received the Ad26.COV2.S COVID-19 vaccine or a placebo. The sample was peripheral blood, taken in a trial of Ad26.COV2.S vaccine versus placebo.

This CDR3 reads CASTMTAEQYF. The CDR3 DNA is TGTGCCAGCACTATGACCGCCGAGCAGTACTTC. The V call is TRBV6-5, the J call TRBJ2-7; D remains unclear. Germline assignment: CDR1 MNHEY and CDR2 SVGAGI. V dropped 7 bases and J dropped 6 bases, with 10 bases sitting between them. The length of the CDR3 is 11 residues.